This T cell receptor beta chain was identified in a study of blood T cell repertoires in COVID-19. Study-wide context: PBMCs, B-cell-depleted T cells, or T cells were the source of the cDNA or gDNA that made up the material.

In the study's own analysis: Reference gene primer amplification yielded estimated nucleated cell counts. Profiled with immunoSEQ multiplex PCR; TCRdb holds only in-frame clones, not every one. V and J calls and clone size are as listed in that table; D and trimming were resolved from the DNA. Among around 270,000 clones listed, about 89% were seen once. The V segment lost 4 bases and the J segment 0 bases; nucleotides outside the gene matches: 6. Germline V gene data show CDR1 as LGHDT and CDR2 as YNNKEL (reference sequence). This CDR3 region has 15 residues. V gene TRBV3-1 (or the pseudogene TRBV3-2) combines with J gene TRBJ2-7; 7 bases are shared with TRBD2. The receptor's source is a man in his thirties or forties with acute or convalescent COVID-19. Material: peripheral blood. The CDR3: CASSPRGLPSYEQYF. The CDR3 DNA follows: TGTGCCAGCAGCCCCCGGGGACTACCCTCCTACGAGCAGTACTTC.